These 22 T cell receptor beta chains share one sample of origin, sequenced in a study of blood T cell repertoires in COVID-19. Clones were sequenced by immunoSEQ multiplex PCR, and TCRdb holds only the in-frame ones, with some missing. The profile shows approximately 270,000 clones, roughly 84% of them singletons. Material: peripheral blood. The receptors were sampled from a person between 65 and 80 years old with COVID-19, enrolled during active disease.

The chain is built from TRBV19 and TRBJ2-7; D gene unclear. Germline V gene data show CDR1 as LNHDA and CDR2 as SQIVND (reference sequence). Trimming removed 5 bases from V and 7 bases from J, with 12 bases in between. This CDR3 has 12 amino acids. This CDR3 is CASSHSLAEQYF. In DNA form, the CDR3 reads TGTGCCAGTAGTCACTCCCTCGCAGAGCAGTACTTC.

This clone was seen more than once but under ten times. This chain uses TRBV6-5 with TRBJ1-5; D is ambiguous. The germline V gene encodes CDR1 MNHEY and CDR2 SVGAGI. With 7 bases removed from V and 5 bases from J, the gap between germline ends came to 6 bases. The CDR3 spans 11 residues. The CDR3 coding sequence is TGTGCCAGCAATACGGATCAGCCCCAGCATTTT. Translation gives CASNTDQPQHF.

In its sample, this clone ranks as medium-sized. Other DNA sequences in this specimen translate into the identical CDR3. This chain connects TRBV27 to TRBJ2-7, with 9 bases aligning to TRBD1. This CDR3 contains 13 residues. The ends lost 6 bases at V and 5 bases at J; junction bases unmatched: 5. CDR1 and CDR2 (germline): MNHEY, SMNVEV (reference sequence). CDR3 in DNA: TGTGCCAGCAGAACAGGGGGCGTCAACGAGCAGTACTTC. Encoded protein: CASRTGGVNEQYF.

The J gene is TRBJ2-2, the V gene TRBV24-1; TRBD1 might be the D (6 bases). V was pared by 0 bases and J by 3 bases, with 10 bases between. The germline V gene has CDR1 KGHDR and CDR2 SFDVKD. CDR3 length: 16 amino acids. The CDR3 region has the DNA TGTGCCACCAGTGATTTGGGTGGGGGCGACACCGGGGAGCTGTTTTTT. This gives the protein CATSDLGGGDTGELFF.

The chain recombines TRBV5-1 with TRBJ2-3; 10 positions agree with TRBD2. Unmatched junction bases numbered 8, after V lost 7 bases and J lost 3 bases. Looked up from germline, CDR1 is SGHRS and CDR2 is YFSETQ. This CDR3 is built from 15 residues. The CDR3 loop is CASSLAGVRTDTQYF. DNA for the CDR3: TGCGCCAGCTCCCTAGCGGGAGTGCGGACAGATACGCAGTATTTT.

This chain links TRBV12-3 or TRBV12-4 with TRBJ2-1; 7 bases line up with TRBD1. The V and J ends lost 5 bases and 8 bases, in that order; junction bases with no gene match: 6. The CDR3 totals 13 residues. CDR3 sequence (DNA): TGTGCCAGCAGTCGCCAAACAGGGGATGAGCAGTTCTTC. This gives the protein CASSRQTGDEQFF.

The gene calls are TRBV3-1 (or the pseudogene TRBV3-2) and TRBJ2-3, with TRBD2 as a possible D gene (6 bases). This CDR3 has 15 amino acids. Looked up from germline, CDR1 is LGHDT and CDR2 is YNNKEL (reference sequence). Trimming shortened V by 4 bases and J by 3 bases, and 14 bases separated the two germline ends. CDR3 sequence: CASSLLLRETDTQYF. CDR3 DNA: TGTGCCAGCAGCCTCTTACTACGGGAGACAGATACGCAGTATTTT.

The chain is built from TRBV25-1 and TRBJ2-3; TRBD1 matches at 7 bases. The V segment lost 7 bases and the J segment 5 bases; nucleotides outside the gene matches: 15. This CDR3 has 16 amino acids. Germline-derived CDR1 and CDR2 are MGHDK and SYGVNS. DNA for the CDR3: TGTGCCAGCAAGGGGTATTTTAGGGGGCAAGGAGATACGCAGTATTTT. This codes for CASKGYFRGQGDTQYF.

V is TRBV6-5 and J is TRBJ1-5; 7 nucleotides match TRBD1. The germline V gene has CDR1 MNHEY and CDR2 SVGAGI. J was trimmed by 10 bases and V by 2 bases; bases with no gene match: 5. The CDR3 is 13 amino acids. The CDR3 reads CASSYVPGGPQHF. The CDR3 region has the DNA TGTGCCAGCAGTTACGTGCCAGGGGGACCCCAGCATTTT.

The sample holds a few counts of this clone. The rearrangement uses TRBV6-5 and TRBJ2-1, with 8 bases identical to TRBD1. The ends lost 8 bases at V and 4 bases at J; junction bases unmatched: 10. This CDR3 region has 15 residues. CDR1 and CDR2 from the germline V gene are MNHEY and SVGAGI. The DNA of the CDR3 is TGTGCCAGCCAAGACCAGGGGGCGAATTACAATGAGCAGTTCTTC. It encodes CASQDQGANYNEQFF.

The V gene is TRBV15, the J gene TRBJ2-5; TRBD2 is a possible D gene (5 bases). V was clipped by 2 bases and J by 5 bases, with 15 bases between them. CDR3 length equals 15 residues. From germline, CDR1 is LNHNV and CDR2 YYDKDF (reference sequence). The CDR3: CATSRRERARETQYF. CDR3 nucleotides: TGTGCCACCAGCAGAAGAGAGAGGGCTAGGGAGACCCAGTACTTC. Combining the CDR3 with reference TRBV15 and TRBJ2-5 gives the whole variable domain DAMVIQNPRYQVTQFGKPVTLSCSQTLNHNVMYWYQQKSSQAPKLLFHYYDKDFNNEADTPDNFQSRRPNTSFCFLDIRSPGLGDTAMYLCATSRRERARETQYFGPGTRLLVL.

The rearrangement joins TRBV6-5 to TRBJ2-7; 10 positions match TRBD1. The CDR3 spans 14 residues. Trimming cost V 4 bases and J 6 bases; bases outside gene matches: 6. The germline gives CDR1 MNHEY, CDR2 SVGAGI. CDR3 amino acids: CASSSRDRGAEQYF. The DNA for the CDR3 is TGTGCCAGCAGTTCCAGGGACAGGGGAGCCGAGCAGTACTTC.

With respect to this clone: Other DNA sequences within the sample encode an identical CDR3. This chain joins TRBV5-1 and TRBJ1-5; 7 bases align to TRBD1. The CDR3 totals 14 residues. Trimming removed 4 bases from V and 2 bases from J; junction bases left unmatched: 3. Germline V gene lookup returns CDR1 SGHRS and CDR2 YFSETQ. The CDR3, as DNA: TGCGCCAGCAGCCCGGGGACAGGCAATCAGCCCCAGCATTTT. Protein product: CASSPGTGNQPQHF.

This clone occurred a few times. V is TRBV28 and J is TRBJ2-1; 10 bases match TRBD2. In germline, CDR1 is MDHEN, CDR2 SYDVKM. J was trimmed by 10 bases and V by 5 bases; bases with no gene match: 5. The CDR3 extends over 13 amino acids. The CDR3 is CASSLAGVREQFF. The CDR3 DNA reads as TGTGCCAGCAGTCTAGCGGGAGTTCGGGAGCAGTTCTTC.

The CDR3 loop reads CASSVAGTGVRLLHF. CDR3 sequence (DNA): TGTGCCAGCAGCGTAGCAGGGACAGGGGTTCGCCTCCTCCACTTT. The chain employs TRBV9 and TRBJ1-6; 10 nucleotides align to TRBD1. The CDR3 loop spans 15 amino acids. Germline loops: CDR1 SGDLS, CDR2 YYNGEE. J was trimmed by 15 bases and V by 0 bases; bases with no gene match: 9.

V gene TRBV28 combines with J gene TRBJ1-1; TRBD1 agrees at 8 bases. Trimming removed 6 bases from V and 4 bases from J; junction bases left unmatched: 4. The V gene's germline CDR1 is MDHEN and CDR2 SYDVKM. The CDR3 runs to 13 residues. This chain's CDR3 is CASSRQGSTEAFF. The CDR3, as DNA: TGTGCCAGCAGCAGACAGGGGTCCACTGAAGCTTTCTTT. Full variable domain (rest looked up from reference TRBV28 and TRBJ1-1): DVKVTQSSRYLVKRTGEKVFLECVQDMDHENMFWYRQDPGLGLRLIYFSYDVKMKEKGDIPEGYSVSREKKERFSLILESASTNQTSMYLCASSRQGSTEAFFGQGTRLTVV.

The rearrangement uses TRBV30 and TRBJ2-1; a possible D gene is TRBD2 (5 bases). The V gene's germline CDR1 is GTSNPN and CDR2 SVGIG (reference sequence). Between the trimmed V and J ends, which lost 2 bases and 2 bases, there was a span of 13 bases. This CDR3 contains 15 residues. The CDR3 nucleotides are TGTGCCTGGAGTTTGTGGAAGCGGCCCTACAATGAGCAGTTCTTC. This gives the protein CAWSLWKRPYNEQFF.

CDR3 nucleotide sequence: TGCGCCAGCAGCCAATACGCAGGGGGGAACACCGGGGAGCTGTTTTTT. Protein product: CASSQYAGGNTGELFF. V gene TRBV4-3 combines with J gene TRBJ2-2; 7 bases map to TRBD1. The CDR3 extends over 16 amino acids. V dropped 2 bases and J dropped 1; count of bases not matched to a gene: 4. Germline CDR1 and CDR2: LGHNA and YSLEER.

The chain links TRBV28 to TRBJ1-1; perhaps TRBD1 as D (5 bases). V was shortened by 4 bases and J by 6 bases, with 18 bases between the two germline ends. Germline V gene data show CDR1 as MDHEN and CDR2 as SYDVKM. The CDR3 is 15 residues long. In DNA, the CDR3 is TGTGCCAGCAGTTCCCCGCGGGACGCCTCATCTGAAGCTTTCTTT. This sequence encodes CASSSPRDASSEAFF.

J is TRBJ1-5 and V is TRBV6-2 or TRBV6-3; D remains unclear. V shed 2 bases and J shed 4 bases, with 21 bases lying between them. This CDR3 spans 18 amino acids. The germline CDR1 and CDR2 sequences are MNHEY and SVGEGT. CDR3 in DNA: TGTGCCAGCAGTTACGGAGGCGGTTTGTGGGCTTTAAATCAGCCCCAGCATTTT. Residues: CASSYGGGLWALNQPQHF.

The V call is TRBV3-1 (or the pseudogene TRBV3-2), the J call TRBJ1-4; no reliable D call. V lost 4 bases to trimming and J lost 0 bases, with 3 bases between them. Per the germline V gene, CDR1 is LGHDT and CDR2 is YNNKEL (reference sequence). The CDR3 totals 13 residues. CDR3 nucleotide sequence: TGTGCCAGCAGCCTCGCAACTAATGAAAAACTGTTTTTT. Translation: CASSLATNEKLFF.

V usage is TRBV6-1 and J usage is TRBJ1-1; tentatively, D is TRBD1 (5 bases). This CDR3 contains 12 residues. The germline V and J ends were trimmed by 2 bases and 11 bases, with 12 bases remaining between them. From germline, CDR1 is MNHNS and CDR2 SASEGT. For the CDR3, the DNA is TGTGCCAGCAGTGAATCGGGGGTGCCGGCTTTCTTT. It yields the protein CASSESGVPAFF.